A single sample is the source of the 17 T cell receptor beta chains below, sequenced in a study of cytomegalovirus exposure and HLA in healthy donors. The study ran its PCR with 60 Vbeta and 13 Jbeta primers. Repertoires were generated with immunoSEQ multiplex PCR, while TCRdb's copy carries only in-frame clones and drops some. The sample carries under 130,000 clones, 83% recorded once. The sequenced sample consisted of PBMCs. The source is a man younger than 35 in good health and CMV-seronegative.

This clone was counted between two and nine times. J is TRBJ1-1 and V is TRBV5-1; TRBD1 is a possible D gene (5 bases). Trimming took off 0 bases at V and 5 bases at J, with 8 bases between the two ends. Germline values: CDR1 SGHRS, CDR2 YFSETQ. The CDR3 has 13 residues. This CDR3 reads CASSLGKGTEAFF. The DNA of the CDR3 is TGCGCCAGCAGCTTGGGGAAGGGGACTGAAGCTTTCTTT.

The chain recombines TRBV9 with TRBJ1-1; tentatively, D is TRBD1 (6 bases). Trimming stripped 4 bases from V and 4 bases from J, with 14 bases between. Germline CDR1 SGDLS, CDR2 YYNGEE. The CDR3 has 14 residues. This CDR3 reads CASSPLGGLTEAFF. CDR3 DNA: TGTGCCAGCAGCCCTCTCGGGGGGCTCACTGAAGCTTTCTTT.

Comments on this clone: Other DNA sequences in this sample translate to the same CDR3. V gene TRBV6-5 combines with J gene TRBJ2-7, with D possibly matching TRBD2 (6 bases). Deletions cut 7 bases from V and 5 bases from J, with 12 bases between. Looked up from germline, CDR1 is MNHEY and CDR2 is SVGAGI. The CDR3 length is 12 residues. CDR3 DNA sequence: TGTGCCAGCACCCGGGGCGGGGACGAGCAGTACTTC. It translates to CASTRGGDEQYF.

V gene TRBV9 combines with J gene TRBJ2-1; 10 bases align to TRBD2. From germline, CDR1 is SGDLS and CDR2 YYNGEE. The CDR3 has 13 residues. J lost 9 bases, V lost 5 bases, and 5 bases had no gene match. CDR3 amino acids: CASSLRLAGEQFF. CDR3 in DNA: TGTGCCAGCAGTCTCCGACTAGCGGGTGAGCAGTTCTTC.

This chain uses TRBV21-1 with TRBJ2-5; the tabulated D call, TRBD2, remains unverified against the DNA. TRBV21-1 is given as a pseudogene. The CDR3 runs 15 residues. The chain's CDR3 is CASSKAVGIRETQYF. Here the CDR3 DNA reads TGTGCCAGCAGCAAAGCAGTCGGGATTCGAGAGACCCAGTACTTC.

CDR3 region: CASSYSTSGSHEQYF. DNA for the CDR3: TGTGCCAGCAGTTACTCGACTAGCGGGAGCCACGAGCAGTACTTC. The V gene is TRBV6-5, the J gene TRBJ2-7, with 12 bases fitting TRBD2. The CDR3 covers 15 residues. Germline V gives CDR1 MNHEY, CDR2 SVGAGI. Trimming took 0 bases from V and 5 from J; bases not matched to a gene: 2.

This chain uses TRBV9 with TRBJ2-1, with TRBD2 identical over 7 bases. CDR1 is SGDLS and CDR2 is YYNGEE in the germline V gene. Trimming removed 0 bases from V and 2 bases from J; junction bases left unmatched: 2. The CDR3 runs 15 residues. CDR3 region: CASSVGAGAYNEQFF. DNA of the CDR3: TGTGCCAGCAGCGTAGGGGCGGGAGCCTACAATGAGCAGTTCTTC.

The CDR3 sequence is CASSLAREKLFF. In DNA, the CDR3 is TGTGCCAGCAGCTTAGCGCGTGAAAAACTGTTTTTT. The V call is TRBV7-9, the J call TRBJ1-4; D is unresolved. Per germline, CDR1 SEHNR and CDR2 FQNEAQ (reference sequence). V shed 0 bases and J shed 7 bases, with 3 bases lying between them. CDR3 length equals 12 residues.

The genes are TRBV19 and TRBJ1-6; D ambiguous. This CDR3 has 16 amino acids. CDR1 LNHDA and CDR2 SQIVND come from the germline V gene (reference sequence). Deletions cut 3 bases from V and 0 bases from J, with 9 bases between. The CDR3 region has the DNA TGTGCCAGTAGTATCGATGAGTACTCCTATAATTCACCCCTCCACTTT. Protein: CASSIDEYSYNSPLHF. Variable domain in full (rest from reference TRBV19 and TRBJ1-6): DGGITQSPKYLFRKEGQNVTLSCEQNLNHDAMYWYRQDPGQGLRLIYYSQIVNDFQKGDIAEGYSVSREKKESFPLTVTSAQKNPTAFYLCASSIDEYSYNSPLHFGNGTRLTVT.

This chain connects TRBV10-3 to TRBJ2-3, with 8 nucleotides matching TRBD2. CDR3 length equals 15 residues. V gave up 2 bases and J gave up 3 bases; unmatched junction bases: 4. Germline CDR1 and CDR2: ENHRY and SYGVKD. The CDR3 DNA reads as TGTGCCATCAGTGAGAGCGGGAGTAGGACAGATACGCAGTATTTT. The encoded protein is CAISESGSRTDTQYF.

The rearrangement uses TRBV5-6 and TRBJ2-5; TRBD1 is a possible D gene (6 bases). The CDR3 loop spans 15 amino acids. Trimming left V 4 bases short and J 0 bases short, with 13 bases between. The V gene's germline CDR1 is SGHDT and CDR2 YYEEEE. The CDR3, as DNA: TGTGCCAGCAGCCTTATTGACAGGAACCAAGAGACCCAGTACTTC. Protein product: CASSLIDRNQETQYF.

Worth noting for this clone: Sequence at one end of the junction differs from germline and may be a read error. This chain joins TRBV7-9 and TRBJ2-5; TRBD2 aligns across 7 bases. The J call may be mistaken, given a closer DNA end match to TRBJ2-7. CDR1 is SEHNR and CDR2 is FQNEAQ in the germline V gene (reference sequence). CDR3 size: 16 residues. The CDR3 sequence: CSSSGSRGGRGNEQYF. CDR3 bases: TGTTCCAGCAGTGGTAGCCGGGGAGGGCGGGGCAACGAGCAGTACTTC.

This chain uses TRBV18 with TRBJ2-3, with TRBD1 matching over 9 bases. Trimming removed 2 bases from V and 5 bases from J; junction bases left unmatched: 8. Germline lookup yields CDR1 KGHSH and CDR2 LQKENI. The CDR3 spans 16 residues. The CDR3 spells CASSPKRTGEGDTQYF. CDR3 nucleotide sequence: TGTGCCAGCTCACCAAAACGGACAGGGGAGGGAGATACGCAGTATTTT.

CDR3 in amino acids: CASRQGLNTGELFF. DNA of the CDR3: TGTGCCAGCAGACAGGGTCTGAACACCGGGGAGCTGTTTTTT. The chain links TRBV7-9 to TRBJ2-2, with D possibly matching TRBD1 (6 bases). The CDR3 totals 14 residues. CDR1 and CDR2 (germline): SEHNR, FQNEAQ (reference sequence). V lost 6 bases and J 1 base, leaving 9 bases between the germline ends.

The chain is built from TRBV6-1 and TRBJ2-7; D possibly corresponds to TRBD2 (5 bases). Trimming cost V 2 bases and J 6 bases, with 14 bases left between them. This CDR3 region has 14 residues. Germline V gene lookup returns CDR1 MNHNS and CDR2 SASEGT. CDR3 coding DNA: TGTGCCAGCAGTGAATCTCTGGGGAGCGCCGAGCAGTACTTC. It codes for CASSESLGSAEQYF.

The rearrangement links TRBV7-2 to TRBJ1-2; D gene ambiguous. The CDR3 is 14 residues long. Germline V lookup: CDR1 SGHTA, CDR2 FQGNSA. Deletions cut 5 bases from V and 7 bases from J, with 17 bases between. Here the CDR3 reads CASSPKRGAGGYTF. The CDR3 DNA is TGTGCCAGCAGCCCCAAGCGGGGAGCGGGTGGCTACACCTTC.

The chain combines TRBV7-9 with TRBJ1-1, with D possibly TRBD1 on 5 matching bases. Germline CDR1 SEHNR, CDR2 FQNEAQ (reference sequence). The CDR3 sequence is 14 residues long. V lost 4 bases and J 3 bases, leaving 12 bases between the germline ends. CDR3 in amino acids: CASSWGGGDTEAFF. CDR3 coding DNA: TGTGCCAGCAGCTGGGGGGGAGGGGACACTGAAGCTTTCTTT.